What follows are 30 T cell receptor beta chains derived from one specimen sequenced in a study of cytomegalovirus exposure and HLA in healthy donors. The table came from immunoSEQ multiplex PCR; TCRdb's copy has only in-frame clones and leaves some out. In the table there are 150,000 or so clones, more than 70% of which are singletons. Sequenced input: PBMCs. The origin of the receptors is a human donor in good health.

The CDR3 coding sequence is TGTGCCAGTAGAATCGGAACAGGCGAGCAGTACTTC. Protein: CASRIGTGEQYF. V is TRBV19 and J is TRBJ2-7, with D tentatively TRBD1 (5 bases). From germline, CDR1 is LNHDA and CDR2 SQIVND (reference sequence). This CDR3 is built from 12 residues. Trimming took 6 bases from V and 6 from J, leaving 12 bases between them.

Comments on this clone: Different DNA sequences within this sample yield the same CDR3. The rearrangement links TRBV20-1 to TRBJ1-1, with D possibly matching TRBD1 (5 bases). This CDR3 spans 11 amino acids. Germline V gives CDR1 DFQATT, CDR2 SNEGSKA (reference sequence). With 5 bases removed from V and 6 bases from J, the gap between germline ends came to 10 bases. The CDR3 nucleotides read TGCAGTGCTCTAGACAGTCCTGAAGCTTTCTTT. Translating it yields CSALDSPEAFF.

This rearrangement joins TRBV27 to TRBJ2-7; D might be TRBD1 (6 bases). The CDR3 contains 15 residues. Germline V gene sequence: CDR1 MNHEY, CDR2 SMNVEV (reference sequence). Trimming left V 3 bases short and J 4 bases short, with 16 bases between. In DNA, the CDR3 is TGTGCCAGCAGTTTCTCCGCAGGGGTCTTGTACGAGCAGTACTTC. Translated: CASSFSAGVLYEQYF.

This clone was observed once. CDR3 sequence (DNA): TGTGCCAGCAGCTTGGGCACCGGGACAGGGGGCCCGGAGCAGTACTTC. Translation gives CASSLGTGTGGPEQYF. The rearrangement uses TRBV5-6 and TRBJ2-7; 12 bases match TRBD1. The CDR3 totals 16 residues. The germline CDR1 and CDR2 sequences are SGHDT and YYEEEE. V shed 0 bases, J shed 7 bases, and the junction held 8 bases outside the gene matches.

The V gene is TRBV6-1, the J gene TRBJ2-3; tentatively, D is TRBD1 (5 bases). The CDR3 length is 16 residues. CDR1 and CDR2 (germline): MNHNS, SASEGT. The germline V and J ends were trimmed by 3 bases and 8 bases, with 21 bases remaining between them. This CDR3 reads CASSDRIGAIRPTQYF. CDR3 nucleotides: TGTGCCAGCAGTGACAGAATAGGGGCCATCAGGCCTACGCAGTATTTT.

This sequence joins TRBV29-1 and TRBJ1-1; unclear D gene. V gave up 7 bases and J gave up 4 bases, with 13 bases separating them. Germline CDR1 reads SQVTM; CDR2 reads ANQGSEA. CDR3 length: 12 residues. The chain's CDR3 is CSAHPRGTEAFF. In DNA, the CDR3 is TGCAGCGCCCACCCCCGGGGCACTGAAGCTTTCTTT.

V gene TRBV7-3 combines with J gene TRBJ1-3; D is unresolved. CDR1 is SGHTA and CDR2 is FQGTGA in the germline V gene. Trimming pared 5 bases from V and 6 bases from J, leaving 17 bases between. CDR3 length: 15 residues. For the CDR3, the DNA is TGTGCCAGCAGCAATCCCTATCGGGGAGAAAACACCATATATTTT. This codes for CASSNPYRGENTIYF. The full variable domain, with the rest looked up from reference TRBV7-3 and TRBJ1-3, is GAGVSQTPSNKVTEKGKYVELRCDPISGHTALYWYRQSLGQGPEFLIYFQGTGAADDSGLPNDRFFAVRPEGSVSTLKIQRTERGDSAVYLCASSNPYRGENTIYFGEGSWLTVV.

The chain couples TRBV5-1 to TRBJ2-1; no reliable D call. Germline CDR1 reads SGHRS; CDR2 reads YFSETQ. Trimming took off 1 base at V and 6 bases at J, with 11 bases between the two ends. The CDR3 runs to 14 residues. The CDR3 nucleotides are TGCGCCAGCAGCTTGACAGCAGGAACCAATGAGCAGTTCTTC. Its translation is CASSLTAGTNEQFF.

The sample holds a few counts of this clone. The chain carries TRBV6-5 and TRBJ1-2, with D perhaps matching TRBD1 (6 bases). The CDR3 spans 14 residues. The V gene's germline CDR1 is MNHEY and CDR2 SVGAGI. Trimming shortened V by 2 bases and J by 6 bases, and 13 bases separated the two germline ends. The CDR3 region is CASSYMGGAHGYTF. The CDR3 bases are TGTGCCAGCAGTTACATGGGGGGGGCACATGGCTACACCTTC.

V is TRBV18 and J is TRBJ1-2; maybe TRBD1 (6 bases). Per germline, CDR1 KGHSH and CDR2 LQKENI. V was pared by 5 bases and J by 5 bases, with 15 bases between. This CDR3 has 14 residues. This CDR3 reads CASSSLTDSYGYTF. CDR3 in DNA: TGTGCCAGCTCATCCCTCACGGACAGTTATGGCTACACCTTC.

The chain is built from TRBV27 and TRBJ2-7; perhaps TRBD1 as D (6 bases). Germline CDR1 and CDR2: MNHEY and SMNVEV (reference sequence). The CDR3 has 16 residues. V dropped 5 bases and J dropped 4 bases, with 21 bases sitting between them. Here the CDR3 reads CASSLRDTSILYEQYF. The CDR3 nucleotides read TGTGCCAGCAGTCTGAGGGACACCTCAATCCTATACGAGCAGTACTTC.

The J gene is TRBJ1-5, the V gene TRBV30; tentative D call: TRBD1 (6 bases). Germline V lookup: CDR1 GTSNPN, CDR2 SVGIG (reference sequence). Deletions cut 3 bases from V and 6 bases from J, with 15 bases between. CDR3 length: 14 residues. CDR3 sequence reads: CAWSGQGRTQPQHF. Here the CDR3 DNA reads TGTGCCTGGAGCGGTCAGGGGAGAACTCAGCCCCAGCATTTT.

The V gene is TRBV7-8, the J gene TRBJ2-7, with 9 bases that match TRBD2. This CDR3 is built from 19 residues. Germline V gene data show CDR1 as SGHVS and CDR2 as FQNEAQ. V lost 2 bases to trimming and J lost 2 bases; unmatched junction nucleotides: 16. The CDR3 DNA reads TGTGCCAGCAGCTTACGGCTAGCGGGACTGACTAGCCCCCCCTACGAGCAGTACTTC. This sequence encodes CASSLRLAGLTSPPYEQYF.

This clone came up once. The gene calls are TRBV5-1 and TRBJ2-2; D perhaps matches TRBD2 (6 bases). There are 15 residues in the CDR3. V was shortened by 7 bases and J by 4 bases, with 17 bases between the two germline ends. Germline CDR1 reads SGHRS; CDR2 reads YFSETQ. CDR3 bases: TGCGCCAGCGGCCCCGTGGCGGGACTCACCGGGGAGCTGTTTTTT. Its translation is CASGPVAGLTGELFF.

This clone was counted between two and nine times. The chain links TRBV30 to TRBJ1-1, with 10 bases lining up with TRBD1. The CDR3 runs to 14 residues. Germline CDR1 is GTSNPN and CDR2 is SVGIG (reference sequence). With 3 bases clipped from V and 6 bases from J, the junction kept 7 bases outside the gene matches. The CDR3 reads CAWSPGQGGAEAFF. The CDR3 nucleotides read TGTGCCTGGAGCCCCGGACAGGGGGGGGCTGAAGCTTTCTTT.

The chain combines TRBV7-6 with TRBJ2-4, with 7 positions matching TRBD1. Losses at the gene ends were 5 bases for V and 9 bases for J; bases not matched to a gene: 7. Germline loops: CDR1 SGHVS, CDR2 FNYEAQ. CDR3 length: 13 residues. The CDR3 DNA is TGTGCCAGCAGCCTCTCAGGGGGTTCCATTCAGTACTTC. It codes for CASSLSGGSIQYF. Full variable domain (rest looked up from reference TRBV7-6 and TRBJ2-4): GAGVSQSPRYKVTKRGQDVALRCDPISGHVSLYWYRQALGQGPEFLTYFNYEAQQDKSGLPNDRFSAERPEGSISTLTIQRTEQRDSAMYRCASSLSGGSIQYFGAGTRLSVL.

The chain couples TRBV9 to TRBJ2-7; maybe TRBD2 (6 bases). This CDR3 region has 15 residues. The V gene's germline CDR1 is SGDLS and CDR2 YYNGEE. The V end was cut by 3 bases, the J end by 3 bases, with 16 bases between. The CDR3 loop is CASSAGGDLGYEQYF. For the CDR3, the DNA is TGTGCCAGCAGCGCCGGCGGGGACCTGGGCTACGAGCAGTACTTC. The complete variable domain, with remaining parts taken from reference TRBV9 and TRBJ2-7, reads DSGVTQTPKHLITATGQRVTLRCSPRSGDLSVYWYQQSLDQGLQFLIQYYNGEERAKGNILERFSAQQFPDLHSELNLSSLELGDSALYFCASSAGGDLGYEQYFGPGTRLTVT.

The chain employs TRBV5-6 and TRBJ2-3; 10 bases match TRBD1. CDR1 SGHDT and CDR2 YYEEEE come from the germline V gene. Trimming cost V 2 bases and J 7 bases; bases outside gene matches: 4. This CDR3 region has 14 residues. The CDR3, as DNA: TGTGCCAGCAGCTTTTGGGGACAGGGGTATACGCAGTATTTT. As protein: CASSFWGQGYTQYF.

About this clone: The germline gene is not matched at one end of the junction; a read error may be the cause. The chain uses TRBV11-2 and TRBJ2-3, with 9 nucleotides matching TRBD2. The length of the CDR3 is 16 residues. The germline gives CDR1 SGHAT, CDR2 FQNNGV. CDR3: CADRCNSGRNTDTQYF. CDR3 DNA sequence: TGCGCTGATCGGTGCAATAGCGGGAGAAACACAGATACGCAGTATTTT.

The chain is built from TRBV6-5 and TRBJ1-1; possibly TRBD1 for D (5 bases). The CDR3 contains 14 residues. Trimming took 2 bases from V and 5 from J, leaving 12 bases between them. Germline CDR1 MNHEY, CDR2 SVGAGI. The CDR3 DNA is TGTGCCAGCAGTTACATAAGGGGAGGGACTGAAGCTTTCTTT. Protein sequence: CASSYIRGGTEAFF.

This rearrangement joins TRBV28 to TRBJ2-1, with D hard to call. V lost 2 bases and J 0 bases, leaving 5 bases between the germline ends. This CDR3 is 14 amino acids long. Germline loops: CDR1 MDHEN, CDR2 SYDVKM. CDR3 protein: CASSLPVSYNEQFF. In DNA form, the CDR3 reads TGTGCCAGCAGTTTACCCGTCTCCTACAATGAGCAGTTCTTC.

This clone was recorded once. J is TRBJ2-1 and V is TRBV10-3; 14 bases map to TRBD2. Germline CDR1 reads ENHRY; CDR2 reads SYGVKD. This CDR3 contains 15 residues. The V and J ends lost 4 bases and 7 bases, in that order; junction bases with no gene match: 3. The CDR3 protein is CAISATSGRGNEQFF. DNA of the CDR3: TGTGCCATCAGTGCGACTAGCGGGAGGGGTAATGAGCAGTTCTTC.

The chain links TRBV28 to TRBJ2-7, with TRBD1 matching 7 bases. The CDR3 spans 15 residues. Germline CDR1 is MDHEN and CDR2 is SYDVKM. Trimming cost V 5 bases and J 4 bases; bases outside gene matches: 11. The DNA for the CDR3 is TGTGCCAGCAGTCATCATTCCGGGACAGCGTACGAGCAGTACTTC. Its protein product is CASSHHSGTAYEQYF.

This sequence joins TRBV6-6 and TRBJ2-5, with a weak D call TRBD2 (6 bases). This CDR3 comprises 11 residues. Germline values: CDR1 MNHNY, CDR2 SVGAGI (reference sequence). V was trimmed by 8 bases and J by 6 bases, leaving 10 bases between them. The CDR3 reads CASGTLQTQYF. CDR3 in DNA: TGTGCCAGCGGGACTTTACAGACCCAGTACTTC.

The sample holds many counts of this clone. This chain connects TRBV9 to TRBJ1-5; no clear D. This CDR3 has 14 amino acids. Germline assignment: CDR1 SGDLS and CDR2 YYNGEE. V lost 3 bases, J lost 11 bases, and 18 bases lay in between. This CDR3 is CASSGAAAARAQHF. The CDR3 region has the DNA TGTGCCAGCAGCGGAGCAGCAGCGGCGAGAGCCCAGCATTTT.

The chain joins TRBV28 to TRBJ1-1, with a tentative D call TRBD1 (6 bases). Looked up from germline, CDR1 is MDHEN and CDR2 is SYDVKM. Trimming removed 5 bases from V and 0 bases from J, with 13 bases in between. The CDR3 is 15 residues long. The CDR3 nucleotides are TGTGCCAGCAGTCTACGGACAGTAATGAACACTGAAGCTTTCTTT. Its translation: CASSLRTVMNTEAFF.

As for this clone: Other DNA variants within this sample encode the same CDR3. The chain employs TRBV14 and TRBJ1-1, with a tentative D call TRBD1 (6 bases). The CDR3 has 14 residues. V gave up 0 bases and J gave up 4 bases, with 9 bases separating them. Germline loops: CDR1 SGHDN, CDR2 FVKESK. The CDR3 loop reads CASSQDSGVTEAFF. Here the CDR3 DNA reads TGTGCCAGCAGCCAAGATTCAGGGGTCACTGAAGCTTTCTTT.

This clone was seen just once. CDR3 amino acids: CASSLQGASQPQHF. The CDR3 DNA sequence: TGTGCCAGCAGTTTACAGGGGGCGAGTCAGCCCCAGCATTTT. This chain links TRBV5-4 with TRBJ1-5, with TRBD1 identical over 9 bases. CDR3 length: 14 residues. V gave up 5 bases and J gave up 6 bases; unmatched junction bases: 6. From germline, CDR1 is SGHNT and CDR2 YYREEE (reference sequence). The entire variable domain, with the rest obtained from reference TRBV5-4 and TRBJ1-5, is as follows: ETGVTQSPTHLIKTRGQQVTLRCSSQSGHNTVSWYQQALGQGPQFIFQYYREEENGRGNFPPRFSGLQFPNYSSELNVNALELDDSALYLCASSLQGASQPQHFGDGTRLSIL.

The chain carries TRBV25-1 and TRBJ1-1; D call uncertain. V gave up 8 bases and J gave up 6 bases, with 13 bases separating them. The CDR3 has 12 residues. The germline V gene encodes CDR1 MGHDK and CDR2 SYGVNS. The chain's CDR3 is CASVYRDAEAFF. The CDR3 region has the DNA TGTGCCAGCGTTTACAGAGACGCTGAAGCTTTCTTT.

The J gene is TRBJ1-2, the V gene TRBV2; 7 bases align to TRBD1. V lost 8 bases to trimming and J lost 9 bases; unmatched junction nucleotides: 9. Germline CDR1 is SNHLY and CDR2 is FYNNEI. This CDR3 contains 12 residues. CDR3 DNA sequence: TGTGCCAGCCGGGACAGCCTACGAAGCTACACCTTC. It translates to CASRDSLRSYTF.